This T cell receptor beta chain originates from a study of shared clonotypes between healthy human individuals. Data came from immunoSEQ multiplex PCR; TCRdb stores just in-frame clones and leaves some out. Of about 2.2 million clones listed, 85% to 95% are singletons. Only CD45RO-negative cells positively selected for CCR7 counted as naive CD8 cells, so terminally differentiated effector memory CD45RA+ cells were excluded. Donation came from healthy HIV-negative adults that had no recent acute infections or vaccinations. Trimming removed 5 bases from V and 2 bases from J, with 7 bases in between. The germline V gene has CDR1 SGHAT and CDR2 FQNNGV. The CDR3 runs to 12 residues. Concerning this clone itself: Its antigen remains unidentified. The same CDR3 also results from other DNA sequences found in this sample.

Study-wide results and limits: Of the naive CD4 clonotypes, around 4.9% were shared across a handful of donors. Clonotypes shared by all four donors outscored non-shared clonotypes in generation probability.

The origin of this receptor is a young man in good health. Some clones in this sample may be carry-over from other donors' samples. This chain uses TRBV11-2 with TRBJ2-7, with D possibly being TRBD2 (5 bases). What was sequenced was naive CD8+ T cells from PBMCs. CDR3 loop: CASSLAPYEQYF. CDR3 DNA: TGTGCCAGCAGCCTAGCCCCCTACGAGCAGTACTTC.